Sequencing of this T cell receptor (beta chain) was carried out in a study of CD8+CD57+ T cells in acquired aplastic anemia. The germline gives CDR1 SEHNR, CDR2 FQNEAQ (reference sequence). The germline V and J ends were trimmed by 1 base and 2 bases, with 15 bases remaining between them. CDR3 length equals 16 residues. The study profiled TCR beta VDJ and CDR3 using genomic DNA as template. Each CDR3 protein gets one entry after TCRdb re-called the reads with MiXCR. The repertoire holds a few hundred thousand distinct CDR3 sequences, with 60% to 65% as singletons. The clonotype comes from a human donor in good health. This chain connects TRBV7-9 to TRBJ2-7; D is possibly TRBD1 (7 bases). The material sequenced was sorted CD4+, CD8+, or CD8+CD57+ T cells (not recorded which) from PBMCs. The CDR3 DNA reads as TGTGCCAGCAGCTTAGAGGGAGGTACAGGGGCCTACGAGCAGTACTTC. This gives the protein CASSLEGGTGAYEQYF. Combining the CDR3 with reference TRBV7-9 and TRBJ2-7 gives the whole variable domain DTGVSQNPRHKITKRGQNVTFRCDPISEHNRLYWYRQTLGQGPEFLTYFQNEAQLEKSRLLSDRFSAERPKGSFSTLEIQRTEQGDSAMYLCASSLEGGTGAYEQYFGPGTRLTVT.